This TCR beta chain appears in the sequencing data of a study of monozygotic twins with cystic fibrosis. The germline CDR1 and CDR2 sequences are GTSNPN and SVGIG (reference sequence). The length of the CDR3 is 13 residues. V lost 0 bases and J 4 bases, leaving 9 bases between the germline ends. The repertoire was sequenced with immunoSEQ multiplex PCR; TCRdb's copy has only in-frame clones and lacks some. The sample includes over 20,000 clones, approximately 89% of them seen just once. This sequence originates from a girl aged 2 to 9 with cystic fibrosis. Sequencing was carried out using blood. The V call is TRBV30, the J call TRBJ1-2; TRBD1 is a possible D gene (5 bases). The CDR3 coding sequence is TGTGCCTGGAGTGTAGGGACCGCCTATGGCTACACCTTC. Amino acid sequence: CAWSVGTAYGYTF. Complete variable domain (other parts from reference TRBV30 and TRBJ1-2): SQTIHQWPATLVQPVGSPLSLECTVEGTSNPNLYWYRQAAGRGLQLLFYSVGIGQISSEVPQNLSASRPQDRQFILSSKKLLLSDSGFYLCAWSVGTAYGYTFGSGTRLTVV.